Following are 28 T cell receptor beta chains from one sample sequenced in a study of T cells in Graves' hyperthyroidism and ophthalmopathy (dated by TCRdb to the late 2010s). The library was made by multiplex PCR. Sequencing was carried out with an Illumina HiSeq 2000. The TCR beta CDR3 regions were amplified from the RNA transcripts. For the first round of RT-PCR on the TCR CDR3, the HTBI primer set was used together with the Qiagen OneStep RT-PCR kit. The public reads were reanalyzed by TCRdb: fastp trimming at Q25, MiXCR alignment, in-frame beta chains only. All rows with the same CDR3 protein become a single entry with the most common DNA and genes. The sample includes under 300,000 distinct CDR3 sequences, with roughly 15% observed a single time. Of the sample, less than 8% is held by the ten largest clones. Sequences were obtained from blood. The source is a woman aged 40 to 50 with Graves' hyperthyroidism.

This clonotype appeared many times. The rearrangement joins TRBV3-1 to TRBJ1-2; perhaps TRBD1 as D (5 bases). Trimming left V 1 base short and J 11 bases short, with 14 bases between. The CDR3 spans 13 residues. In germline, CDR1 is LGHDT, CDR2 YNNKEL (reference sequence). The CDR3 DNA follows: TGTGCCAGCAGCCAAGGCTCAGGGCCCTGGTACACCTTC. This translates into CASSQGSGPWYTF.

This clonotype appeared a few times. The chain couples TRBV19 to TRBJ1-2, with a tentative D call TRBD1 (6 bases). V was shortened by 3 bases and J by 6 bases, with 8 bases between the two germline ends. Germline CDR1 LNHDA, CDR2 SQIVND (reference sequence). This CDR3 has 12 amino acids. The CDR3 DNA is TGTGCCAGTAGTATTAACAGGGATGGCTACACCTTC. Protein product: CASSINRDGYTF.

This clonotype was counted at least ten times. The J gene is TRBJ2-1, the V gene TRBV30; the D gene is possibly TRBD2 (6 bases). From germline, CDR1 is GTSNPN and CDR2 SVGIG (reference sequence). V was pared by 1 base and J by 9 bases, with 16 bases between. This CDR3 is built from 14 residues. The CDR3 loop is CAWSATSRRSEQFF. The CDR3, as DNA: TGTGCCTGGAGTGCGACTAGTCGGCGGAGTGAGCAGTTCTTC.

This clonotype was seen a few times. The chain carries TRBV4-2 and TRBJ2-3; 12 bases are shared with TRBD2. V lost 0 bases and J lost 7; bases outside the gene matches: 5. The CDR3 extends over 16 amino acids. CDR1 is LGHNA, CDR2 YNFKEQ, per germline. CDR3 DNA sequence: TGTGCCAGCAGCCAAGATGGTCTAGCGGGAGGGTATACGCAGTATTTT. Translated: CASSQDGLAGGYTQYF.

This clonotype was seen at least ten times. The chain employs TRBV2 and TRBJ2-2; TRBD1 matches at 7 bases. V lost 6 bases and J lost 7; bases outside the gene matches: 11. The germline V gene has CDR1 SNHLY and CDR2 FYNNEI. This CDR3 comprises 15 residues. The CDR3 reads CASSPIIGQVGELFF. As DNA, the CDR3 is TGTGCCAGCAGCCCTATAATAGGACAGGTCGGGGAGCTGTTTTTT.

Only a few counts were recorded for this clonotype. The chain employs TRBV20-1 and TRBJ2-7; TRBD2 agrees at 10 bases. This CDR3 comprises 16 residues. V gave up 3 bases and J gave up 2 bases; unmatched junction bases: 10. Germline-derived CDR1 and CDR2 are DFQATT and SNEGSKA (reference sequence). CDR3 sequence: CSASFSSGRNAYEQYF. CDR3 nucleotides: TGCAGTGCTAGTTTTAGTAGCGGGAGGAACGCCTACGAGCAGTACTTC.

This clonotype was detected only a few times. The V and J genes are TRBV20-1 and TRBJ1-1, with TRBD1 matching over 10 bases. Germline V gene data show CDR1 as DFQATT and CDR2 as SNEGSKA (reference sequence). CDR3 length equals 16 residues. The V and J ends lost 5 bases and 5 bases, in that order; junction bases with no gene match: 14. CDR3 bases: TGCAGTGCTCCCCGGAGACAGGGGGCGGGGGGGACTGAAGCTTTCTTT. Translation gives CSAPRRQGAGGTEAFF.

This clonotype was seen at least ten times. The genes are TRBV11-2 and TRBJ1-4; 7 bases agree with TRBD1. Germline loops: CDR1 SGHAT, CDR2 FQNNGV. The CDR3 is 15 amino acids. J gave up 3 bases and V 3 bases, and 4 bases lay outside the gene matches. The CDR3 sequence is CASSLEGAPNEKLFF. CDR3 nucleotide sequence: TGTGCCAGCAGCTTGGAGGGGGCGCCTAATGAAAAACTGTTTTTT.

This clonotype was detected ten times or more. V usage is TRBV6-2 or TRBV6-3 and J usage is TRBJ2-7; 7 positions agree with TRBD1. With V trimmed by 6 bases and J by 2 bases, 10 bases remained unmatched. CDR1 and CDR2 from the germline V gene are MNHEY and SVGEGT. CDR3 length: 15 amino acids. In DNA form, the CDR3 reads TGTGCCAGCAGGCCCTTGAAAGGGGGCACCTACGAGCAGTACTTC. This encodes CASRPLKGGTYEQYF.

Regarding this clonotype: The limits of the CDR3 on the DNA are not certain, so only TCRdb's listed CDR3 is given. The gene calls are TRBV28 and TRBJ2-7; the table's TRBD2 call for D was not verified on the DNA. The germline V gene has CDR1 MDHEN and CDR2 SYDVKM. Ends included, the CDR3 has 14 residues. The CDR3 protein is CASSPSTPSAEQYF.

At least ten counts were recorded for this clonotype. The chain uses TRBV3-1 and TRBJ2-7, with D possibly being TRBD1 (5 bases). The CDR3 has 15 residues. V was pared by 6 bases and J by 2 bases, with 17 bases between. In germline, CDR1 is LGHDT, CDR2 YNNKEL (reference sequence). The CDR3, as DNA: TGTGCCAGCAGTGCGCCTGACAGTCCACCCTACGAGCAGTACTTC. It encodes CASSAPDSPPYEQYF.

This chain links TRBV3-1 with TRBJ2-1, with D possibly TRBD1 on 5 matching bases. Trimming took 0 bases from V and 0 from J, leaving 6 bases between them. The V gene's germline CDR1 is LGHDT and CDR2 YNNKEL (reference sequence). The CDR3 has 15 amino acids. In nucleotides, the CDR3 is TGTGCCAGCAGCCAAGACAGGGCCTCCTACAATGAGCAGTTCTTC. Its translation: CASSQDRASYNEQFF.

The rearrangement joins TRBV20-1 to TRBJ2-3; D gene unclear. CDR1 is DFQATT, CDR2 SNEGSKA, per germline (reference sequence). The CDR3 runs to 13 residues. Trimming took off 1 base at V and 4 bases at J, with 9 bases between the two ends. CDR3 DNA: TGCAGTGCTAGAGGCCCTACTTCAGATACGCAGTATTTT. This sequence encodes CSARGPTSDTQYF.

At least ten counts were recorded for this clonotype. This chain's CDR3 is CASRGRNTEAFF. CDR3 coding DNA: TGTGCCAGCAGAGGGAGAAACACTGAAGCTTTCTTT. This rearrangement joins TRBV25-1 to TRBJ1-1, with D uncertain. Trimming removed 6 bases from V and 2 bases from J, with 7 bases in between. CDR1 and CDR2 (germline): MGHDK, SYGVNS. This CDR3 contains 12 residues.

About this clonotype: A much larger clone lies one base from this, so it may be a read error. The rearrangement joins TRBV27 to TRBJ1-2, with D hard to call. Germline values: CDR1 MNHEY, CDR2 SMNVEV (reference sequence). This CDR3 spans 14 amino acids. The DNA of the CDR3 is TGTGCCAGCAGTTTATTCCCGGCTAACTGTGGCTACACCTTC. Its translation is CASSLFPANCGYTF.

This clonotype has more than one count but fewer than ten. This sequence joins TRBV6-1 and TRBJ1-1, with 7 bases lining up with TRBD1. Trimming cost V 6 bases and J 7 bases; bases outside gene matches: 5. The V gene's germline CDR1 is MNHNS and CDR2 SASEGT. This CDR3 has 12 residues. CDR3 sequence: CASSRTGDEAFF. For the CDR3, the DNA is TGTGCCAGCAGCCGGACAGGAGATGAAGCTTTCTTT.

The sample holds many counts of this clonotype. The chain couples TRBV5-6 to TRBJ2-1, with 7 nucleotides matching TRBD2. Germline values: CDR1 SGHDT, CDR2 YYEEEE. V shed 6 bases, J shed 4 bases, and the junction held 7 bases outside the gene matches. The CDR3 sequence is 14 residues long. CDR3 DNA: TGTGCCAGCACCCTGGGGGGGACGTACAATGAGCAGTTCTTC. Protein: CASTLGGTYNEQFF.

This clonotype was found a few times. This may arise from a read error, as a much more abundant clone is one base away. The V and J genes are TRBV28 and TRBJ1-1; 7 bases align to TRBD1. CDR1 is MDHEN, CDR2 SYDVKM, per germline. V lost 7 bases, J lost 3 bases, and 8 bases stayed unmatched. The CDR3 is 14 residues long. The CDR3 DNA sequence: TGTGCCAGCACCAAGGACAGGTTAGACACTGAAGCTTTCTTT. As protein: CASTKDRLDTEAFF.

Note on this clonotype: This may stem from a read error, because a much larger clone lies one nucleotide away. CDR3 in DNA: TGCGGCGGACAGGGTAGCACAGATACGCAGTATTTT. Its protein is CGGQGSTDTQYF. The chain uses TRBV20-1 and TRBJ2-3, with 8 nucleotides matching TRBD1. Looked up from germline, CDR1 is DFQATT and CDR2 is SNEGSKA (reference sequence). CDR3 size: 12 residues.

This clonotype was recorded many times. The chain is built from TRBV28 and TRBJ2-1; 13 bases line up with TRBD2. The CDR3 loop spans 14 amino acids. V was clipped by 6 bases and J by 11 bases; unmatched bases: 7. CDR1 is MDHEN and CDR2 is SYDVKM in the germline V gene. The CDR3 bases are TGTGCCAGCAGACCGGGACTAGCGGGATCCCAGCAGTTCTTC. Amino acid sequence: CASRPGLAGSQQFF.

This clonotype was counted many times. The chain carries TRBV6-1 and TRBJ2-5; 9 nucleotides match TRBD2. J lost 5 bases, V lost 6 bases, and 4 bases had no gene match. Germline V gene lookup returns CDR1 MNHNS and CDR2 SASEGT. The CDR3 is 13 residues long. The CDR3 region has the DNA TGTGCCAGCAGAATAGCGGGAGTGGAGACCCAGTACTTC. It codes for CASRIAGVETQYF.

This clonotype showed up many times. V is TRBV12-3 or TRBV12-4 and J is TRBJ2-3; possibly TRBD1 or TRBD2 for D (6 bases each). The CDR3 is 15 residues long. The V gene lost 4 bases and the J gene lost 3 bases, with 14 bases spanning the gap. CDR3 residues: CASSYGSGTTDTQYF. The CDR3 bases are TGTGCCAGCAGTTACGGGAGTGGGACAACAGATACGCAGTATTTT.

The chain couples TRBV20-1 to TRBJ1-4, with TRBD1 as a possible D gene (5 bases). Germline-derived CDR1 and CDR2 are DFQATT and SNEGSKA (reference sequence). The CDR3 loop spans 14 amino acids. Trimming removed 0 bases from V and 12 bases from J, with 17 bases in between. The CDR3 spells CSARERTGARELFF. The CDR3 DNA is TGCAGTGCTAGAGAGCGAACCGGGGCCAGGGAACTGTTTTTT.

This clonotype was picked up a small number of times. This may arise from a read error, as a much more abundant clone is one base away. The rearrangement joins TRBV28 to TRBJ2-3; 8 bases fit TRBD2. CDR1 and CDR2 from the germline V gene are MDHEN and SYDVKM. There are 16 residues in the CDR3. CDR3 DNA sequence: TGTGCCAGCAGTTTCCGGGTAGCGGGGAACACAGGTACGCAGTATTTT. It specifies CASSFRVAGNTGTQYF.

This chain links TRBV12-3 or TRBV12-4 with TRBJ1-5; D gene ambiguous. V was shortened by 6 bases and J by 3 bases, with 9 bases between the two germline ends. This CDR3 has 13 amino acids. The chain's CDR3 is CASRPGNNQPQHF. The CDR3 region has the DNA TGTGCCAGCAGACCCGGGAACAATCAGCCCCAGCATTTT.

This clonotype has a handful of counts. This chain links TRBV7-9 with TRBJ2-2; D is uncertain. The V end lost 2 bases, the J end lost 7 bases, and 8 bases lay between the germline ends. This CDR3 is built from 13 residues. Germline V gene sequence: CDR1 SEHNR, CDR2 FQNEAQ (reference sequence). The CDR3 nucleotides read TGTGCCAGCAGCTTAAGATACTTCGGGGAGCTGTTTTTT. Translating it yields CASSLRYFGELFF.

The rearrangement joins TRBV4-1 to TRBJ1-1, with D hard to call. The CDR3 has 16 amino acids. CDR1 is MGHRA, CDR2 YSYEKL, per germline. V was pared by 0 bases and J by 3 bases, with 14 bases between. The CDR3 spells CASSQDRERWYTEAFF. The CDR3 bases are TGCGCCAGCAGCCAAGATCGAGAAAGGTGGTACACTGAAGCTTTCTTT.

The rearrangement uses TRBV9 and TRBJ2-5; D perhaps matches TRBD1 (5 bases). The length of the CDR3 is 14 residues. V was clipped by 2 bases and J by 3 bases, with 11 bases between them. Germline CDR1 SGDLS, CDR2 YYNGEE. Written as DNA, the CDR3 is TGTGCCAGCAGCGTTAGGGGCGGAAAAGAGACCCAGTACTTC. It is translated as CASSVRGGKETQYF.